What follows are 5 T cell receptor beta chains derived from one specimen sequenced in a study of human T cells and chemical hapten exposure. A single record per CDR3 protein comes from TCRdb applying MiXCR to the RACE reads. The profile shows tens of thousands of distinct CDR3 sequences, approximately 9% of them singletons. Sample time point: patch test 2, 6 weeks after DPC sensitization. The treatment is: therapeutic diphenylcyclopropenone sensitization with weekly scalp DPC. This material consisted of whole blood, taken in connection with sensitization to the hapten diphenylcyclopropenone (DPC). All receptors derive from a woman aged 45-65 years with alopecia areata. Some clones in this sample may be carry-over from other donors' samples.

This clonotype has more than one count but fewer than ten. V gene TRBV5-1 combines with J gene TRBJ1-2, with D tentatively TRBD1 (6 bases). Deletions cut 2 bases from V and 4 bases from J, with 12 bases between. The CDR3 length is 14 residues. Germline V CDR1 and CDR2: SGHRS, YFSETQ. This chain's CDR3 is CASSLQGDSYGYTF. DNA for the CDR3: TGCGCCAGCAGCTTACAGGGAGATAGCTATGGCTACACCTTC.

This clonotype showed up many times. The gene calls are TRBV6-6 and TRBJ2-1; no clear D. Between the trimmed V and J ends, which lost 5 bases and 4 bases, there was a span of 9 bases. Germline assignment: CDR1 MNHNY and CDR2 SVGAGI (reference sequence). The CDR3 has 13 amino acids. CDR3 nucleotide sequence: TGTGCCAGCAGTATCGACATTTACAATGAGCAGTTCTTC. This gives the protein CASSIDIYNEQFF.

In this sample, this clonotype turned up a few times. The rearrangement uses TRBV29-1 and TRBJ2-1; D is unclear. V gave up 4 bases and J gave up 0 bases, with 10 bases separating them. The CDR3 runs 14 residues. Germline loops: CDR1 SQVTM, CDR2 ANQGSEA. The CDR3 nucleotides are TGCAGCGTTGCGGAAAGGGTCTCCTACAATGAGCAGTTCTTC. It codes for CSVAERVSYNEQFF.

This clonotype showed up many times. The V and J genes are TRBV18 and TRBJ2-3; 9 nucleotides agree with TRBD2. The CDR3 totals 14 residues. V shed 3 bases, J shed 5 bases, and the junction held 3 bases outside the gene matches. CDR1 is KGHSH, CDR2 LQKENI, per germline. CDR3 in DNA: TGTGCCAGCTCACCGGGACTAGCAAAAGATACGCAGTATTTT. Translated, it gives CASSPGLAKDTQYF.

There are a few counts of this clonotype. The rearrangement uses TRBV11-2 and TRBJ1-2, with D unclear. CDR1 and CDR2 (germline): SGHAT, FQNNGV. V was pared by 5 bases and J by 12 bases, with 13 bases between. The CDR3 has 11 amino acids. DNA for the CDR3: TGTGCCAGCAGCCTGAGTACCTGGCACACCTTC. It yields the protein CASSLSTWHTF.